This T cell receptor beta chain was profiled in a study of shared clonotypes between healthy human individuals. Background on the study: CD4 naive and CD4 memory each took three plates per donor, while CD8 naive took two and CD8 memory one. Overall study results and limits: Naive subsets tended to show greater estimated richness than memory subsets.

TCRdb keeps only in-frame clones here, not all; method: immunoSEQ multiplex PCR. Of around 600,000 clones listed, 95% to 98% are singletons. Terminally differentiated effector memory CD45RA+ cells were left out of the naive CD8 fraction, which was CD45RO-negative and positively selected for CCR7. Points on this clone: Its matching antigen is unknown.

The CDR3 loop spans 16 amino acids. V was clipped by 4 bases and J by 8 bases, with 21 bases between them. CDR1 and CDR2 (germline): MNHEY, SVGAGI. The J gene is TRBJ2-1, the V gene TRBV6-5, with D possibly being TRBD2 (5 bases). Specimen: naive CD8+ T cells sorted from blood. This clonotype was obtained from a young man in good health. In nucleotides, the CDR3 is TGTGCCAGCAGTTCGAAGGCCGGGATAGCTCTGCATGAGCAGTTCTTC. It codes for CASSSKAGIALHEQFF.